The clone carrying this TCR beta chain turned up a few times. What it binds is not known. The data are from a study of T-cell reconstitution after alpha-beta-depleted transplantation in children. The authors prepared the TCRbeta library with unique molecular identifiers. TCRdb re-analysed the PCR reads in MiXCR, keeping a single row per CDR3 protein. The top ten hold 13% to 15% of the sample, which has 450,000 to 550,000 distinct CDR3 sequences, about an eighth seen once. Study-wide findings and caveats: From newly produced T cells came most of the T-cell counts and diversity one year after transplant. Expanded graft clones numbering several hundred reportedly gave rise to alpha-beta T cells about two months after transplant. Some patients owed their high day-60 TCRbeta diversity to surviving recipient T cells and thymic progenitors.

V lost 4 bases and J lost 3, with 12 bases in between. This CDR3 comprises 14 residues. Germline-derived CDR1 and CDR2 are SGHVS and FQNEAQ. The receptor's source is a female patient between 2 and 10 years old who had a stem cell transplant for aplastic anemia, so the T cells may come from the graft donor. The material was PBMCs, mostly from graft donor cells, obtained 180 days after TCRalphabeta/CD19-depleted stem cell transplant. This sequence joins TRBV7-8 and TRBJ1-1, with no clear D. CDR3 nucleotide sequence: TGTGCCAGCAGCTCCCGGACGGGCGACACTGAAGCTTTCTTT. It specifies CASSSRTGDTEAFF.